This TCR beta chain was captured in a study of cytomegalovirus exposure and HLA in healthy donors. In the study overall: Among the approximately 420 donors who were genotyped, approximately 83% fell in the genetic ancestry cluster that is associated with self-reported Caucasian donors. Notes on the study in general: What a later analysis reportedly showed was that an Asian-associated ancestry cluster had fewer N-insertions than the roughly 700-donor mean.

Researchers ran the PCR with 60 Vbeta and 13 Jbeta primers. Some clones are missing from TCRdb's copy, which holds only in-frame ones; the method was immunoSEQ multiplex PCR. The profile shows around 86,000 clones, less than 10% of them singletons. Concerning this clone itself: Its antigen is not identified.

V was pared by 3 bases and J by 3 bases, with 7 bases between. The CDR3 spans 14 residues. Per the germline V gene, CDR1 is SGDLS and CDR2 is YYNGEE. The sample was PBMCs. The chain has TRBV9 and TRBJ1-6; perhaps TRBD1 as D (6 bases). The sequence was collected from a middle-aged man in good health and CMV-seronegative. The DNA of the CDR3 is TGTGCCAGCAGCGACAGGGACTATAATTCACCCCTCCACTTT. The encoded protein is CASSDRDYNSPLHF.